These T cell receptor beta chains were read from a single sample in a study of beta chain features in type 1 diabetes. Profiled with immunoSEQ multiplex PCR; TCRdb holds only in-frame clones, not every one. In the table there are under 450,000 clones, around 14% of which are singletons. The source material was naive CD4+ T cells from blood. The source is a young man in good health. Each CDR3 is given with its conserved first and last residue. Each record gives: CDR3 protein, CDR3 DNA, V gene, J gene, D gene, clone size. D genes are given only for firm matches. Rows give clone size only sometimes, using once, few, many, or a class for an expanded clone.

CDR3 protein: CASSEIRGGNQPQHF
CDR3 DNA: TGTGCCAGCAGTGAAATTCGGGGAGGAAATCAGCCCCAGCATTTT
V gene: TRBV2
J gene: TRBJ1-5
D gene: -
clone size: -

CDR3 protein: CASSVPGQYNSPLHF
CDR3 DNA: TGTGCCAGCAGTGTACCGGGACAGTATAATTCACCCCTCCACTTT
V gene: TRBV6-6
J gene: TRBJ1-6
D gene: TRBD1
clone size: -

CDR3 protein: CASSREPPGSLRRIGAQYF
CDR3 DNA: TGCGCCAGCAGCCGAGAACCCCCGGGGAGCCTACGCCGGATTGGGGCCCAGTACTTC
V gene: TRBV4-3
J gene: TRBJ2-4
D gene: -
clone size: -

CDR3 protein: CSVETPRDSSNYGYTF
CDR3 DNA: TGCAGCGTCGAAACTCCACGGGATAGTTCTAACTATGGCTACACCTTC
V gene: TRBV29-1
J gene: TRBJ1-2
D gene: -
clone size: -

CDR3 protein: CASLRAGSSYNEQFF
CDR3 DNA: TGTGCCAGCCTGAGAGCGGGGAGCTCCTACAATGAGCAGTTCTTC
V gene: TRBV13
J gene: TRBJ2-1
D gene: TRBD2
clone size: few

CDR3 protein: CASSGGTFYGYTF
CDR3 DNA: TGTGCCAGCAGTGGAGGCACGTTCTATGGCTACACCTTC
V gene: TRBV11-3
J gene: TRBJ1-2
D gene: -
clone size: few

CDR3 protein: CASSPGQSNTEAFF
CDR3 DNA: TGTGCCAGCTCACCGGGACAGTCGAACACTGAAGCTTTCTTT
V gene: TRBV18
J gene: TRBJ1-1
D gene: TRBD1
clone size: -

CDR3 protein: CACTGIYGYTF
CDR3 DNA: TGTGCCTGCACAGGAATCTATGGCTACACCTTC
V gene: TRBV30
J gene: TRBJ1-2
D gene: -
clone size: few

CDR3 protein: CAWSVQAGFRGNYGYTF
CDR3 DNA: TGTGCCTGGAGTGTACAGGCCGGTTTCAGGGGTAACTATGGCTACACCTTC
V gene: TRBV30
J gene: TRBJ1-2
D gene: -
clone size: few

CDR3 protein: CASSHQLAGGTDTQYF
CDR3 DNA: TGCGCCAGCAGCCACCAACTAGCGGGGGGTACAGATACGCAGTATTTT
V gene: TRBV4-3
J gene: TRBJ2-3
D gene: TRBD2
clone size: few

CDR3 protein: CASSLDGADTEAFF
CDR3 DNA: TGTGCCAGCAGCTTGGACGGAGCGGACACTGAAGCTTTCTTT
V gene: TRBV7-6
J gene: TRBJ1-1
D gene: -
clone size: few

CDR3 protein: CASSRDRFLETQYF
CDR3 DNA: TGCGCCAGCAGCCGGGACAGATTTTTGGAGACCCAGTACTTC
V gene: TRBV4-3
J gene: TRBJ2-5
D gene: TRBD1
clone size: -

CDR3 protein: CSVRDGGNTIYF
CDR3 DNA: TGCAGCGTCCGGGACGGAGGAAACACCATATATTTT
V gene: TRBV29-1
J gene: TRBJ1-3
D gene: -
clone size: few

CDR3 protein: CSVAGQGNGYTF
CDR3 DNA: TGCAGCGTTGCTGGACAGGGAAATGGCTACACCTTC
V gene: TRBV29-1
J gene: TRBJ1-2
D gene: TRBD1
clone size: few

CDR3 protein: CATQDGHGTNVLTF
CDR3 DNA: TGCGCCACCCAGGACGGCCACGGAACCAACGTCCTGACTTTC
V gene: TRBV5-1
J gene: TRBJ2-6
D gene: -
clone size: -

CDR3 protein: CAWSRWSIQETQYF
CDR3 DNA: TGTGCCTGGAGTCGTTGGAGTATTCAGGAGACCCAGTACTTC
V gene: TRBV30
J gene: TRBJ2-5
D gene: -
clone size: many

CDR3 protein: CASSLVQYEQYF
CDR3 DNA: TGTGCCAGCAGCTTGGTTCAATACGAGCAGTACTTC
V gene: TRBV5-6
J gene: TRBJ2-7
D gene: -
clone size: -